This entry features one T cell receptor (beta chain) sequence. Other DNA sequences in the sample encode the same CDR3. The data were produced by immunoSEQ multiplex PCR, yet TCRdb's version contains in-frame clones alone and is incomplete. Found here are some 110,000 clones, roughly 72% of them singletons; the top ten hold approximately 5.9%. The sample is drawn from a study of blood T cell repertoires in COVID-19. This CDR3 has 14 residues. Germline assignment: CDR1 LNHDA and CDR2 SQIVND (reference sequence). Between the trimmed V and J ends, which lost 5 bases and 1 base, there was a span of 11 bases.

Source material: peripheral blood. The gene calls are TRBV19 and TRBJ1-1; unclear D gene. The receptor was derived from a man older than 75 with COVID-19, enrolled during active disease. DNA of the CDR3: TGTGCCAGTAGTTCTCGACGGGGGAACACTGAAGCTTTCTTT. Residues: CASSSRRGNTEAFF.